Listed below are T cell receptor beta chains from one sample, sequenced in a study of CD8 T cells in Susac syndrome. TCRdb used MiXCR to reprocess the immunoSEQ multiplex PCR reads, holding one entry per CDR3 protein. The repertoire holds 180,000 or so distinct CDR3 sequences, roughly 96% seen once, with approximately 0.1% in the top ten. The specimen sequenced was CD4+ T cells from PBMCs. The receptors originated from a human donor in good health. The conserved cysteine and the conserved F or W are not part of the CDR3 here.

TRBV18 ASSFQPRGGETQY